One sample yielded the 2 T cell receptor beta chains listed below, sequenced in a study of control samples from healthy donors and cancer patients. Sequencing used immunoSEQ multiplex PCR; TCRdb keeps in-frame clones, though not all of them. Here the sample spans 110,000 or so clones, around nine tenths being singletons. What was sequenced was blood. All receptors derive from a man aged 25 to 40 in good health.

The genes are TRBV30 and TRBJ1-6; tentatively, D is TRBD1 (5 bases). The V gene lost 0 bases and the J gene lost 10 bases, with 10 bases spanning the gap. Germline values: CDR1 GTSNPN, CDR2 SVGIG (reference sequence). The CDR3 is 13 amino acids. CDR3 in amino acids: CAWSVRGYSPLHF. The CDR3 DNA follows: TGTGCCTGGAGTGTTAGGGGTTACTCACCCCTCCACTTT.

The chain has TRBV3-1 (or the pseudogene TRBV3-2) and TRBJ1-2, with D possibly matching TRBD1 (6 bases). The V end was cut by 0 bases, the J end by 9 bases, with 14 bases between. There are 14 residues in the CDR3. Germline CDR1 LGHDT, CDR2 YNNKEL (reference sequence). The chain's CDR3 is CASSQDSGHLSYTF. The CDR3 region has the DNA TGTGCCAGCAGCCAAGATTCGGGACACCTGAGCTACACCTTC.